This T cell receptor (beta chain) appears in the sequencing data of a study of T cell repertoires in cytomegalovirus infection. Across the whole study: Shared public TCR beta signatures pointed to both CMV infection and a matching HLA type.

This clonotype was recorded at least ten times. Its cognate antigen is unknown. TCRdb re-derived calls from the reads in MiXCR, one entry per CDR3 protein. The sample has about 310,000 distinct CDR3 sequences, roughly 16% seen once. CDR3 length equals 15 residues. V lost 5 bases to trimming and J lost 4 bases; unmatched junction nucleotides: 7. Germline CDR1 reads SGHTA; CDR2 reads FQGNSA. Study-wide findings and caveats: The ex vivo response was dominated by HLA-C-restricted CMV-specific TCR beta clonotypes. Summed frequency of shared TCR beta families picked out CMV carriers who also had the relevant HLA.

The source of this sequence is a human donor in good health (CMV status not recorded). Some clones in this sample may be carry-over from other donors' samples. J is TRBJ2-7 and V is TRBV7-2; 11 positions match TRBD1. What was sequenced was PBMCs. The CDR3 region is CASSSRDRGWYEQYF. Written as DNA, the CDR3 is TGTGCCAGCAGCAGCCGGGACAGGGGGTGGTACGAGCAGTACTTC.